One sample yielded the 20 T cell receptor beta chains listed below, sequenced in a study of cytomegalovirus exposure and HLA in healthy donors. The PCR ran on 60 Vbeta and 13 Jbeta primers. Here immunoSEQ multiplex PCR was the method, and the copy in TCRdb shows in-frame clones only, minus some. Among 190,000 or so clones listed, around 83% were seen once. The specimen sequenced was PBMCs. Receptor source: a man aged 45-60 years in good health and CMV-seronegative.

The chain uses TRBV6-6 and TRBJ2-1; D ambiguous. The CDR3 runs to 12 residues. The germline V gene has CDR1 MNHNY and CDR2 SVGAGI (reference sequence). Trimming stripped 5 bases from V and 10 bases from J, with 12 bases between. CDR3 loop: CASSQPIQEQFF. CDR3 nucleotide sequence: TGTGCCAGCAGTCAACCGATTCAGGAGCAGTTCTTC.

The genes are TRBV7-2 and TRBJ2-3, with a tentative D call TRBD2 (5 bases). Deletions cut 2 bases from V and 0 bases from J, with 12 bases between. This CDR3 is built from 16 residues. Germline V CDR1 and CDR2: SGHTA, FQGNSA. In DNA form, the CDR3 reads TGTGCCAGCAGCTTAAGGTACCAGCGGAGCACAGATACGCAGTATTTT. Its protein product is CASSLRYQRSTDTQYF.

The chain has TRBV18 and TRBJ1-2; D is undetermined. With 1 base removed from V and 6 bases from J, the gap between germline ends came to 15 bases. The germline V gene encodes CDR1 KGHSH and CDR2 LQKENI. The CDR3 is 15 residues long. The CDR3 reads CASSPRFEALDGYTF. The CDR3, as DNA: TGTGCCAGCTCACCACGGTTTGAGGCCTTGGATGGCTACACCTTC.

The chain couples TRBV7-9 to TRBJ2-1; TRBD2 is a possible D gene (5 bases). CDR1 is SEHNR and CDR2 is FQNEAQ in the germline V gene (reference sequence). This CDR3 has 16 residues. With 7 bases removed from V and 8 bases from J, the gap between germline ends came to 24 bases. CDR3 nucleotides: TGTGCCAGCACCCCTAGGAGGTTAGCAGCTTCTGATGAGCAGTTCTTC. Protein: CASTPRRLAASDEQFF.

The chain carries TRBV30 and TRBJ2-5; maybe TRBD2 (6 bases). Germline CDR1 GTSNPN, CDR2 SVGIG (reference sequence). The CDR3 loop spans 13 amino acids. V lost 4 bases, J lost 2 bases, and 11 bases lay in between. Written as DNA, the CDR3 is TGTGCCTGGAATGTGGGGGGTCAAGAGACCCAGTACTTC. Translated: CAWNVGGQETQYF.

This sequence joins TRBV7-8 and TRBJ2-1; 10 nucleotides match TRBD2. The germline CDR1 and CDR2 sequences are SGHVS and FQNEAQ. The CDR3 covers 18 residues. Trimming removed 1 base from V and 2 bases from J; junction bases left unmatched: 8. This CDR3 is CASSLVGLAGGTYNEQFF. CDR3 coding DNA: TGTGCCAGCAGCTTAGTGGGCTTAGCGGGAGGTACCTACAATGAGCAGTTCTTC.

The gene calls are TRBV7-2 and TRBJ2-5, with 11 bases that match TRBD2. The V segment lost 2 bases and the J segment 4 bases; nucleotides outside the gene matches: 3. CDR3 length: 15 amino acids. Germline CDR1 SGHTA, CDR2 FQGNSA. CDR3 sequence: CASSLFGLAGETQYF. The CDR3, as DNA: TGTGCCAGCAGCTTATTCGGACTAGCGGGAGAGACCCAGTACTTC.

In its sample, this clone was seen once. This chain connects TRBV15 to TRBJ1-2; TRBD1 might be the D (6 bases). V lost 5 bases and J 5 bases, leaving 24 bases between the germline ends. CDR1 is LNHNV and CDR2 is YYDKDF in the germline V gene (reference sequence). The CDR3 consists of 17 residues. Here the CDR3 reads CATSPPGGQESLYGYTF. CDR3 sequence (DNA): TGTGCCACCAGCCCCCCGGGGGGCCAGGAAAGCCTTTATGGCTACACCTTC. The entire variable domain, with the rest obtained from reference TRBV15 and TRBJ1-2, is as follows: DAMVIQNPRYQVTQFGKPVTLSCSQTLNHNVMYWYQQKSSQAPKLLFHYYDKDFNNEADTPDNFQSRRPNTSFCFLDIRSPGLGDTAMYLCATSPPGGQESLYGYTFGSGTRLTVV.

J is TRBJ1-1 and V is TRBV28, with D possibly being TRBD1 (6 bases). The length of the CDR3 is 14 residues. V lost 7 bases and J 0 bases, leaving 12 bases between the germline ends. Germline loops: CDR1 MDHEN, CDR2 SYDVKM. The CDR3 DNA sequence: TGTGCCAGCACCATGGACAGCTTGAACACTGAAGCTTTCTTT. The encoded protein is CASTMDSLNTEAFF.

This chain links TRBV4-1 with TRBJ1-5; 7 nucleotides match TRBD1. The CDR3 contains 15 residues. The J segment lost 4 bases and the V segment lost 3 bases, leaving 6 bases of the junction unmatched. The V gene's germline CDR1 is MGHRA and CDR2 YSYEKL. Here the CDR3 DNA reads TGCGCCAGCAGCCACTTAACACAGGGGAATCAGCCCCAGCATTTT. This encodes CASSHLTQGNQPQHF.

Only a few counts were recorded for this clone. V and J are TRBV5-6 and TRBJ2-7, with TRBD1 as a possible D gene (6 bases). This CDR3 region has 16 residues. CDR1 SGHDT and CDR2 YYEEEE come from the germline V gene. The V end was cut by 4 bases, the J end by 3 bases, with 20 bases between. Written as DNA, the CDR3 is TGTGCCAGCAGCCAGTCGCACAGGGTGGCCCTCTACGAGCAGTACTTC. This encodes CASSQSHRVALYEQYF.

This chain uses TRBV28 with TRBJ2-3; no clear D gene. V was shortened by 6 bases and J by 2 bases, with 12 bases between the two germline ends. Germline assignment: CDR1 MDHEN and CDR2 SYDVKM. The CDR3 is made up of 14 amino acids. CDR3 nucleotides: TGTGCCAGCAGCCCCAGGATTGCCACAGATACGCAGTATTTT. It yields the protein CASSPRIATDTQYF.

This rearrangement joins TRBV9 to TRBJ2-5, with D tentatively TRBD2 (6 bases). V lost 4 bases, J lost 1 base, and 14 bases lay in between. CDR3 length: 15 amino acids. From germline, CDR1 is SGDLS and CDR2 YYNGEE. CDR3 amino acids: CASSKAVAVQETQYF. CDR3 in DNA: TGTGCCAGCAGCAAGGCGGTAGCGGTCCAAGAGACCCAGTACTTC.

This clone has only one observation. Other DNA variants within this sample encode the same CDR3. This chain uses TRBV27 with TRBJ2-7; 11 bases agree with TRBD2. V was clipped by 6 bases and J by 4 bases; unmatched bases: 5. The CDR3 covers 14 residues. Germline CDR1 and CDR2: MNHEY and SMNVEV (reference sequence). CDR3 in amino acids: CASSPGTSGYEQYF. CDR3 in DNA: TGTGCCAGCAGCCCTGGGACTAGCGGATACGAGCAGTACTTC.

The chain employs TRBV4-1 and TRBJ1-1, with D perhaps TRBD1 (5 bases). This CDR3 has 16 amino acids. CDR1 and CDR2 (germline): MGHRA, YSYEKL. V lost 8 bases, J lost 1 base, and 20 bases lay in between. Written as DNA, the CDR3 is TGCGCCAGCCGCGGGGGGGGTCAAAGGTGGAACACTGAAGCTTTCTTT. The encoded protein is CASRGGGQRWNTEAFF.

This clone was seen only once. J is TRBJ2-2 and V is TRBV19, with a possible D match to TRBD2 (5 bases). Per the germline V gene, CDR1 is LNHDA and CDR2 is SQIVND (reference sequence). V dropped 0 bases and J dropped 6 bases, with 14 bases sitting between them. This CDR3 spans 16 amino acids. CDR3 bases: TGTGCCAGTAGTATAGAGGGAGAGGGAATATCCGGGGAGCTGTTTTTT. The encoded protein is CASSIEGEGISGELFF. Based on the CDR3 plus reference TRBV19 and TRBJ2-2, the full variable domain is DGGITQSPKYLFRKEGQNVTLSCEQNLNHDAMYWYRQDPGQGLRLIYYSQIVNDFQKGDIAEGYSVSREKKESFPLTVTSAQKNPTAFYLCASSIEGEGISGELFFGEGSRLTVL.

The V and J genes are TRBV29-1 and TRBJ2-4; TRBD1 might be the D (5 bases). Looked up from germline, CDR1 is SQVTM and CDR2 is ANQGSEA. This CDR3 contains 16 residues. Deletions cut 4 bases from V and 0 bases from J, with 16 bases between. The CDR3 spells CSVGSGSPLAKNIQYF. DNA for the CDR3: TGCAGCGTTGGATCAGGGTCACCGCTAGCCAAAAACATTCAGTACTTC.

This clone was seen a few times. The CDR3 loop is CASSGGEKETQYF. CDR3 nucleotide sequence: TGTGCCAGCAGCGGGGGGGAAAAGGAGACCCAGTACTTC. J is TRBJ2-5 and V is TRBV9, with D possibly TRBD2 on 6 matching bases. This CDR3 is built from 13 residues. Trimming took off 3 bases at V and 5 bases at J, with 11 bases between the two ends. Germline V gene data show CDR1 as SGDLS and CDR2 as YYNGEE.

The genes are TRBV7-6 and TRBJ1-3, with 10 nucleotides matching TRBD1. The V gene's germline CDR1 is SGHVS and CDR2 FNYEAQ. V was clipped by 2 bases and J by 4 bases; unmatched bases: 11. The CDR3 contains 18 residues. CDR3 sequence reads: CASSLTLGQGFGGNTIYF. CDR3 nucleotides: TGTGCCAGCAGCTTAACCTTGGGACAGGGGTTCGGGGGAAACACCATATATTTT.

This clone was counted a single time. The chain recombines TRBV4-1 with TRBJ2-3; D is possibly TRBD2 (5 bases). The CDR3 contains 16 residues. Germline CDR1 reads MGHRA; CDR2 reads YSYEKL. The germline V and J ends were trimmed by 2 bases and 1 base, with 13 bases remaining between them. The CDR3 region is CASSQRSMGGTDTQYF. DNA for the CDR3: TGCGCCAGCAGCCAAAGGAGTATGGGAGGCACAGATACGCAGTATTTT.